This TCR beta chain was sequenced in a study of blood T cell repertoires in COVID-19. A single count supports this clone. J was trimmed by 0 bases and V by 3 bases; bases with no gene match: 1. The CDR3 runs 16 residues. Germline V gene sequence: CDR1 DFQATT, CDR2 SNEGSKA (reference sequence). Clones were sequenced by immunoSEQ multiplex PCR, and TCRdb holds only the in-frame ones, with some missing. The repertoire holds about 130,000 clones, around nine tenths seen once, with roughly 2.1% in the top ten. Sequenced input: peripheral blood. The chain couples TRBV20-1 to TRBJ2-2; 13 nucleotides line up with TRBD2. This receptor was identified in a man aged 50-59 years with COVID-19, enrolled during active disease. CDR3 protein: CSASGTSGANTGELFF. For the CDR3, the DNA is TGCAGTGCTAGTGGGACTAGCGGGGCGAACACCGGGGAGCTGTTTTTT.